Sequencing of this T cell receptor (beta chain) was carried out in a study of CD8+ T cells in alopecia areata. Study details: Treated patients were given 5 to 10 mg oral tofacitinib twice daily.

The sequencing template was cDNA reverse transcribed from extracted RNA. Using immunoSEQ multiplex PCR, the repertoire was profiled, and TCRdb retains in-frame clones only, with some absent. Of under 250,000 clones listed, roughly 66% are singletons. Treatment described: oral pan-JAK inhibitor, 5-10 mg twice daily. This clone was picked up a small number of times. Antigen: not known. General study findings and limits: The study found higher clonality in lesional than normal scalp, especially in alopecia totalis/universalis. Tofacitinib significantly brought down scalp clonality and expanded CD8+ clones among top 100.

The junction had 13 bases not matched to a gene; V was cut back by 5 bases and J by 7 bases. CDR1 and CDR2 (germline): SQVTM, ANQGSEA. The CDR3 has 15 amino acids. The sequenced sample was CD4+ T cells sorted from blood, obtained at approximately week 42, from a patient treated with tofacitinib. V usage is TRBV29-1 and J usage is TRBJ1-4, with 7 bases identical to TRBD1. The origin of this receptor is a human donor with alopecia areata. The CDR3 here is CSVQAPTGMGEKLFF. In nucleotides, the CDR3 is TGCAGCGTTCAGGCGCCGACAGGGATGGGTGAAAAACTGTTTTTT.